Each of the 24 T cell receptor beta chains below was sequenced from the same sample in a study of T cell responses to AZD1222 COVID-19 vaccine. Profiled with immunoSEQ multiplex PCR; TCRdb holds only in-frame clones, not every one. The sample holds about 110,000 clones, roughly 85% seen once. This specimen was peripheral blood, taken on day 0 of AZD1222 vaccination. The receptors originated from an adult in good health.

The chain joins TRBV4-1 to TRBJ2-1, with D possibly matching TRBD2 (5 bases). Germline V CDR1 and CDR2: MGHRA, YSYEKL. This CDR3 region has 17 residues. Between the trimmed V and J ends, which lost 6 bases and 0 bases, there was a span of 18 bases. This CDR3 is CASSPDIRGSSYNEQFF. CDR3 DNA sequence: TGCGCCAGCAGTCCAGACATTCGGGGTAGCTCCTACAATGAGCAGTTCTTC.

The chain's CDR3 is CASSLEGNEKLFF. CDR3 in DNA: TGCGCCAGCAGCTTGGAGGGAAATGAAAAACTGTTTTTT. V usage is TRBV5-1 and J usage is TRBJ1-4; D uncertain. V was cut by 0 bases and J by 5 bases, with 5 bases left in between. Germline V lookup: CDR1 SGHRS, CDR2 YFSETQ. CDR3 length equals 13 residues.

The chain couples TRBV30 to TRBJ1-2; possibly TRBD1 for D (5 bases). The CDR3 consists of 13 residues. Looked up from germline, CDR1 is GTSNPN and CDR2 is SVGIG (reference sequence). V lost 2 bases and J 8 bases, leaving 15 bases between the germline ends. DNA for the CDR3: TGTGCCTGGAGTATTCTGGGGGGTGGGGGCTACACCTTC. Translated, it gives CAWSILGGGGYTF.

This chain links TRBV6-5 with TRBJ2-1; D might be TRBD1 (6 bases). This CDR3 contains 16 residues. Germline V gene lookup returns CDR1 MNHEY and CDR2 SVGAGI. Trimming took off 0 bases at V and 9 bases at J, with 18 bases between the two ends. The CDR3 here is CASSYSTDRRKGEQFF. As DNA, the CDR3 is TGTGCCAGCAGTTACTCGACAGACAGGAGAAAGGGTGAGCAGTTCTTC.

V usage is TRBV2 and J usage is TRBJ1-6, with D maybe TRBD1 (6 bases). From germline, CDR1 is SNHLY and CDR2 FYNNEI. Trimming removed 7 bases from V and 4 bases from J, with 14 bases in between. The CDR3 is 15 amino acids. The CDR3 region has the DNA TGTGCCAGCAAACTACAGGGAATGTATAATTCACCCCTCCACTTT. As protein: CASKLQGMYNSPLHF.

This chain links TRBV19 with TRBJ1-5; TRBD1 aligns across 8 bases. The CDR3 runs to 17 residues. CDR1 and CDR2 (germline): LNHDA, SQIVND (reference sequence). The ends lost 4 bases at V and 2 bases at J; junction bases unmatched: 10. The CDR3 here is CASSTATGGRGNQPQHF. The DNA for the CDR3 is TGTGCCAGTAGTACCGCAACAGGGGGTAGAGGCAATCAGCCCCAGCATTTT.

The rearrangement uses TRBV14 and TRBJ2-1, with no clear D. The CDR3 loop spans 12 amino acids. V lost 1 base and J 10 bases, leaving 8 bases between the germline ends. The germline V gene has CDR1 SGHDN and CDR2 FVKESK. The CDR3 is CASSQGFREQFF. CDR3 nucleotide sequence: TGTGCCAGCAGCCAAGGTTTCAGGGAGCAGTTCTTC.

This chain connects TRBV6-5 to TRBJ1-6, with a tentative D call TRBD1 (5 bases). The germline V gene has CDR1 MNHEY and CDR2 SVGAGI. The ends were cut back, 11 bases at V and 10 bases at J, with 15 bases in the middle. The CDR3 consists of 12 residues. The CDR3 nucleotides are TGTGCCGCCAGCAGTTGGGACTCACCCCTCCACTTT. Its translation: CAASSWDSPLHF.

The chain employs TRBV19 and TRBJ1-3, with unresolved D. CDR3 length equals 15 residues. The V gene's germline CDR1 is LNHDA and CDR2 SQIVND (reference sequence). Trimming stripped 3 bases from V and 2 bases from J, with 11 bases between. This CDR3 is CASSMGQQTGNTIYF. DNA of the CDR3: TGTGCCAGTAGTATGGGCCAGCAGACTGGAAACACCATATATTTT. The complete variable domain, with remaining parts taken from reference TRBV19 and TRBJ1-3, reads DGGITQSPKYLFRKEGQNVTLSCEQNLNHDAMYWYRQDPGQGLRLIYYSQIVNDFQKGDIAEGYSVSREKKESFPLTVTSAQKNPTAFYLCASSMGQQTGNTIYFGEGSWLTVV.

This clone was observed a few times. V gene TRBV9 combines with J gene TRBJ1-1, with 8 bases matching TRBD1. Trimming removed 2 bases from V and 6 bases from J; junction bases left unmatched: 9. The CDR3 has 15 amino acids. Germline assignment: CDR1 SGDLS and CDR2 YYNGEE. The DNA of the CDR3 is TGTGCCAGCAGCGTCATCGAGGACAGGGAGGCTGAAGCTTTCTTT. Residues: CASSVIEDREAEAFF.

CDR3 sequence: CASSPGQGGRNEQFF. The CDR3 bases are TGTGCCAGCAGCCCAGGACAGGGAGGACGCAATGAGCAGTTCTTC. This sequence joins TRBV7-3 and TRBJ2-1; 8 bases are a match to TRBD1. This CDR3 contains 15 residues. Germline V gives CDR1 SGHTA, CDR2 FQGTGA. Trimming at V came to 5 bases and at J to 6 bases, leaving 9 bases not matched to a gene.

The chain is built from TRBV5-1 and TRBJ2-2; TRBD1 matches at 10 bases. V gave up 4 bases and J gave up 4 bases; unmatched junction bases: 7. CDR3 size: 16 residues. Looked up from germline, CDR1 is SGHRS and CDR2 is YFSETQ. The CDR3 protein is CASSERQGASTGELFF. CDR3 nucleotides: TGCGCCAGCAGCGAGAGACAGGGGGCGAGCACCGGGGAGCTGTTTTTT.

This rearrangement joins TRBV7-2 to TRBJ2-1, with D possibly matching TRBD1 (5 bases). The CDR3 is 13 residues long. Germline V gene data show CDR1 as SGHTA and CDR2 as FQGNSA. V was clipped by 1 base and J by 8 bases, with 9 bases between them. This CDR3 reads CASSLGPQDEQFF. The CDR3 nucleotides are TGTGCCAGCAGCTTAGGGCCACAGGATGAGCAGTTCTTC.

The chain couples TRBV5-1 to TRBJ1-1; possibly TRBD1 for D (6 bases). Per germline, CDR1 SGHRS and CDR2 YFSETQ. V lost 2 bases to trimming and J lost 3 bases, with 11 bases between them. This CDR3 is 14 amino acids long. The CDR3 sequence is CASSFGRGYTEAFF. In DNA form, the CDR3 reads TGCGCCAGCAGCTTTGGCAGGGGTTACACTGAAGCTTTCTTT.

The chain is built from TRBV9 and TRBJ1-3; 7 bases map to TRBD1. The V and J ends lost 4 bases and 4 bases, in that order; junction bases with no gene match: 11. The CDR3 covers 16 residues. The germline V gene encodes CDR1 SGDLS and CDR2 YYNGEE. CDR3 residues: CASSPSQGQTGNTIYF. The CDR3 region has the DNA TGTGCCAGCAGCCCGAGCCAGGGACAGACAGGAAACACCATATATTTT.

The chain has TRBV5-1 and TRBJ2-4, with D possibly called TRBD1 or TRBD2 (5 bases each). V was clipped by 0 bases and J by 0 bases, with 16 bases between them. The CDR3 sequence is 18 residues long. Germline lookup yields CDR1 SGHRS and CDR2 YFSETQ. Written as DNA, the CDR3 is TGCGCCAGCAGCTTGGGTAGGGGACCTACCCTAGCCAAAAACATTCAGTACTTC. Encoded protein: CASSLGRGPTLAKNIQYF. The full variable domain, in which reference TRBV5-1 and TRBJ2-4 provide the parts outside the CDR3, is KAGVTQTPRYLIKTRGQQVTLSCSPISGHRSVSWYQQTPGQGLQFLFEYFSETQRNKGNFPGRFSGRQFSNSRSEMNVSTLELGDSALYLCASSLGRGPTLAKNIQYFGAGTRLSVL.

This clone is classed as medium-sized. The V and J genes are TRBV19 and TRBJ1-6; TRBD1 might be the D (5 bases). Deletions cut 4 bases from V and 0 bases from J, with 16 bases between. The germline V gene encodes CDR1 LNHDA and CDR2 SQIVND (reference sequence). The CDR3 length is 18 residues. As DNA, the CDR3 is TGTGCCAGTAGTAAGGACATCTCCTGGAGCTCCTATAATTCACCCCTCCACTTT. This sequence encodes CASSKDISWSSYNSPLHF.

This chain connects TRBV2 to TRBJ1-1; 7 nucleotides align to TRBD1. Losses at the gene ends were 4 bases for V and 0 bases for J; bases not matched to a gene: 2. Germline CDR1 is SNHLY and CDR2 is FYNNEI. The CDR3 extends over 14 amino acids. CDR3 in DNA: TGTGCCAGCAGTGGGGACAGCTTGAACACTGAAGCTTTCTTT. Its protein product is CASSGDSLNTEAFF.

The chain has TRBV28 and TRBJ2-1, with D perhaps TRBD1 or TRBD2 (5 bases each). V dropped 7 bases and J dropped 5 bases, with 15 bases sitting between them. The CDR3 is made up of 14 amino acids. In germline, CDR1 is MDHEN, CDR2 SYDVKM. The CDR3 loop reads CASKAALGHNEQFF. The CDR3 nucleotides are TGTGCCAGCAAAGCGGCCCTGGGGCACAATGAGCAGTTCTTC.

The J gene is TRBJ2-5, the V gene TRBV5-5; 14 nucleotides align to TRBD2. Germline CDR1 and CDR2: SGHKS and YYEKEE (reference sequence). The CDR3 runs to 15 residues. The V and J ends lost 4 bases and 4 bases, in that order; junction bases with no gene match: 3. In DNA form, the CDR3 reads TGTGCCAGCAGCGTAGGGACTAGCGGGGGAGAGACCCAGTACTTC. Translated, it gives CASSVGTSGGETQYF.

This chain links TRBV15 with TRBJ1-3, with a tentative D call TRBD1 (6 bases). Trimming left V 0 bases short and J 0 bases short, with 9 bases between. The CDR3 runs 16 residues. Germline assignment: CDR1 LNHNV and CDR2 YYDKDF (reference sequence). The CDR3 protein is CATSRDRGPSGNTIYF. The CDR3, as DNA: TGTGCCACCAGCAGAGACAGGGGCCCCTCTGGAAACACCATATATTTT.

This rearrangement joins TRBV28 to TRBJ2-7, with 11 nucleotides matching TRBD2. The CDR3 is made up of 15 amino acids. CDR1 and CDR2 (germline): MDHEN, SYDVKM. V was clipped by 7 bases and J by 2 bases; unmatched bases: 7. CDR3 protein: CASTIGLAGPYEQYF. DNA of the CDR3: TGTGCCAGCACCATCGGACTAGCGGGTCCCTACGAGCAGTACTTC.

The rearrangement links TRBV9 to TRBJ1-6, with D perhaps matching TRBD1 (5 bases). This CDR3 spans 17 amino acids. V gave up 2 bases and J gave up 6 bases, with 18 bases separating them. The germline V gene has CDR1 SGDLS and CDR2 YYNGEE. Here the CDR3 reads CASSVAGQGLSNSPLHF. The CDR3 DNA reads as TGTGCCAGCAGCGTGGCGGGGCAGGGACTTAGTAATTCACCCCTCCACTTT.

The chain links TRBV4-2 to TRBJ2-1, with D possibly matching TRBD1 (5 bases). Germline CDR1 is LGHNA and CDR2 is YNFKEQ. This CDR3 has 18 amino acids. V was shortened by 3 bases and J by 6 bases, with 24 bases between the two germline ends. CDR3 residues: CASSQVRLGPQGFNEQFF. CDR3 sequence (DNA): TGTGCCAGCAGCCAGGTAAGACTGGGCCCCCAGGGTTTCAATGAGCAGTTCTTC.